Below are 15 T cell receptor beta chains sequenced from a single sample in a study of shared clonotypes between healthy human individuals. Sequenced by immunoSEQ multiplex PCR; TCRdb stores in-frame clones only, minus some. The sample records about 460,000 clones, roughly three quarters being singletons. The specimen sequenced was PBMCs. Receptors originate from a woman between 40 and 50 years old in good health. Some clones in this sample may be carry-over from other donors' samples.

There are a few counts of this clone. This likely traces to a read error, being one base from a far larger clone. Other DNA sequences in this sample translate to the same CDR3. V and J are TRBV29-1 and TRBJ1-2; D may be TRBD1 (5 bases). The CDR3 is 15 amino acids. Germline CDR1 is SQVTM and CDR2 is ANQGSEA. Trimming took off 3 bases at V and 2 bases at J, with 16 bases between the two ends. CDR3 in amino acids: CSVDGGARANYGYTF. DNA of the CDR3: TGCAGCGTTGATGGAGGGGCAAGAGCCAACTATGGCTACACCTTC.

Concerning this clone: It is likely a read error: a sequence one base away is far more abundant. The sample has other DNA sequences that encode this CDR3 too. The V gene is TRBV7-3, the J gene TRBJ2-7; D assignment may be TRBD1 or TRBD2 (5 bases each). CDR1 SGHTA and CDR2 FQGTGA come from the germline V gene. Trimming removed 0 bases at V and 5 bases at J, with 5 bases between. The CDR3 is made up of 12 amino acids. This CDR3 is CASSLTGDEQYF. CDR3 in DNA: TGTGCCAGCAGCTTAACGGGGGACGAGCAGTACTTC. Together with reference TRBV7-3 and TRBJ2-7, the CDR3 gives the full variable domain: GAGVSQTPSNKVTEKGKYVELRCDPISGHTALYWYRQSLGQGPEFLIYFQGTGAADDSGLPNDRFFAVRPEGSVSTLKIQRTERGDSAVYLCASSLTGDEQYFGPGTRLTVT.

The chain carries TRBV5-1 and TRBJ2-5; D is uncertain. Deletions cut 4 bases from V and 5 bases from J, with 12 bases between. Germline CDR1 SGHRS, CDR2 YFSETQ. CDR3 size: 13 residues. The CDR3 sequence is CASSQGPLETQYF. The DNA for the CDR3 is TGCGCCAGCAGCCAAGGACCCCTCGAGACCCAGTACTTC. The full variable domain, rest sourced from reference TRBV5-1 and TRBJ2-5, is KAGVTQTPRYLIKTRGQQVTLSCSPISGHRSVSWYQQTPGQGLQFLFEYFSETQRNKGNFPGRFSGRQFSNSRSEMNVSTLELGDSALYLCASSQGPLETQYFGPGTRLLVL.

The chain employs TRBV11-2 and TRBJ2-7; 7 bases are a match to TRBD2. V lost 5 bases, J lost 1 base, and 8 bases stayed unmatched. From germline, CDR1 is SGHAT and CDR2 FQNNGV. The CDR3 has 15 residues. The CDR3 DNA sequence: TGTGCCAGCAGCCCCCATAGCGGGTCGTCCTACGAGCAGTACTTC. Protein product: CASSPHSGSSYEQYF. The complete variable domain, with remaining parts taken from reference TRBV11-2 and TRBJ2-7, reads EAGVAQSPRYKIIEKRQSVAFWCNPISGHATLYWYQQILGQGPKLLIQFQNNGVVDDSQLPKDRFSAERLKGVDSTLKIQPAKLEDSAVYLCASSPHSGSSYEQYFGPGTRLTVT.

This sequence joins TRBV4-3 and TRBJ2-7; D possibly corresponds to TRBD1 (6 bases). Trimming took 0 bases from V and 6 from J, leaving 12 bases between them. Germline lookup yields CDR1 LGHNA and CDR2 YSLEER. The CDR3 is 14 amino acids. The CDR3 sequence is CASSQELLGGEQYF. The CDR3 bases are TGCGCCAGCAGCCAAGAACTATTAGGGGGCGAGCAGTACTTC.

The chain joins TRBV30 to TRBJ2-1; D is undetermined. Germline V gene lookup returns CDR1 GTSNPN and CDR2 SVGIG (reference sequence). The CDR3 consists of 13 residues. Trimming pared 1 base from V and 9 bases from J, leaving 13 bases between. The CDR3, as DNA: TGTGCCTGGAGTGACTCCCCTTATAGTGAGCAGTTCTTC. It specifies CAWSDSPYSEQFF.

The CDR3 loop is CASSGSGSMTGELFF. DNA of the CDR3: TGCGCCAGCAGCGGTAGCGGGAGTATGACCGGGGAGCTGTTTTTT. The chain recombines TRBV10-2 with TRBJ2-2; TRBD2 agrees at 9 bases. The CDR3 extends over 15 amino acids. Germline loops: CDR1 WSHSY, CDR2 SAAADI. The V segment lost 6 bases and the J segment 5 bases; nucleotides outside the gene matches: 7.

The chain has TRBV4-3 and TRBJ2-5; 13 bases map to TRBD2. Germline V gene data show CDR1 as LGHNA and CDR2 as YSLEER. The CDR3 loop spans 16 amino acids. Losses at the gene ends were 2 bases for V and 5 bases for J; bases not matched to a gene: 5. In DNA, the CDR3 is TGCGCCAGCAGCCAATCCGGACTAGCGGGAGTTGAGACCCAGTACTTC. Protein product: CASSQSGLAGVETQYF.

The rearrangement joins TRBV28 to TRBJ2-1, with 7 bases aligning to TRBD1. The CDR3 consists of 14 residues. With 1 base clipped from V and 9 bases from J, the junction kept 6 bases outside the gene matches. Germline V lookup: CDR1 MDHEN, CDR2 SYDVKM. The CDR3 sequence is CASSLSLNRGEQFF. CDR3 DNA: TGTGCCAGCAGTTTATCCCTAAACAGGGGTGAGCAGTTCTTC.

This chain links TRBV9 with TRBJ1-4; 7 nucleotides align to TRBD1. V trimming: 5 bases; J trimming: 8 bases; junction bases outside the gene matches: 9. The CDR3 consists of 14 residues. Germline V gene sequence: CDR1 SGDLS, CDR2 YYNGEE. The CDR3 sequence is CASSTTGAGEKLFF. For the CDR3, the DNA is TGTGCCAGCAGTACCACAGGGGCGGGGGAAAAACTGTTTTTT.

The chain uses TRBV2 and TRBJ2-3; D might be TRBD2 (6 bases). From germline, CDR1 is SNHLY and CDR2 FYNNEI. V gave up 4 bases and J gave up 4 bases, with 9 bases separating them. The CDR3 runs 13 residues. The CDR3 sequence is CASSVGSADTQYF. Written as DNA, the CDR3 is TGTGCCAGCAGTGTCGGGAGTGCAGATACGCAGTATTTT.

Remarks on this clone: Since a much larger clone is just one base distant, this may be a read error. CDR3 residues: CASSDGRVPTQQSPYEQYF. The CDR3 DNA follows: TGCGCCAGCAGTGATGGAAGGGTCCCCACCCAACAGTCCCCCTACGAGCAGTACTTC. The rearrangement links TRBV10-1 to TRBJ2-7; unclear D gene. Deletions cut 3 bases from V and 2 bases from J, with 26 bases between. CDR3 length equals 19 residues. The germline V gene encodes CDR1 WNHNN and CDR2 SYGVQD (reference sequence).

The chain carries TRBV6-6 and TRBJ2-5; D not certain. Germline loops: CDR1 MNHNY, CDR2 SVGAGI (reference sequence). Trimming pared 2 bases from V and 1 base from J, leaving 8 bases between. This CDR3 is 14 amino acids long. CDR3 DNA sequence: TGTGCCAGCAGTTACACTGGGATCCAAGAGACCCAGTACTTC. Amino acid sequence: CASSYTGIQETQYF.

The V gene is TRBV5-1, the J gene TRBJ2-3; the match to TRBD2 covers 11 bases. The CDR3 is 16 residues long. V lost 4 bases to trimming and J lost 2 bases; unmatched junction nucleotides: 6. Germline V gives CDR1 SGHRS, CDR2 YFSETQ. For the CDR3, the DNA is TGCGCCAGCAGCCCAGGGACTAGCGGTCTCACAGATACGCAGTATTTT. Residues: CASSPGTSGLTDTQYF.

A word on this clone: Other DNA sequences from this sample encode an identical CDR3 as well. This chain links TRBV20-1 with TRBJ1-1, with a weak D call TRBD1 (5 bases). The length of the CDR3 is 11 residues. V gave up 3 bases and J gave up 5 bases, with 7 bases separating them. Germline CDR1 DFQATT, CDR2 SNEGSKA (reference sequence). The DNA of the CDR3 is TGCAGTGCTAGTAGGGGAACTGAAGCTTTCTTT. It codes for CSASRGTEAFF.